The 2 T cell receptor beta chains below all came from one sample that was sequenced in a study of blood T cell repertoires in COVID-19 (dated by TCRdb to between 2020 and 2021). Receptor amplification or capture employed the immunoSEQ multiplex PCR assay. Sourced from immuneACCESS, this table was stored by TCRdb with only in-frame sequences that have V and J called. A share of the clones is absent; for the studies checked, an unresolved V gene accounts for under half, and the remainder has no known explanation. This sample lists a few hundred thousand clones; over 75% were detected once. The top ten constitute about 1.5% of the sample. Material for sequencing was PBMCs or T cells enriched from blood (not recorded which). The source is a woman in her late teens or twenties who had been exposed to COVID-19.

V usage is TRBV12-3 or TRBV12-4 and J usage is TRBJ1-2, with D unresolved. The CDR3 loop spans 11 amino acids. V was trimmed by 3 bases and J by 8 bases, leaving 7 bases between them. CDR3 sequence: CASSFIGGYTF. DNA of the CDR3: TGTGCCAGCAGTTTCATCGGGGGCTACACCTTC.

This clone was detected once. CDR3 in amino acids: CASSPLGSISGETQYF. CDR3 bases: TGTGCCAGCTCACCGTTGGGCAGCATATCAGGAGAGACCCAGTACTTC. V and J are TRBV18 and TRBJ2-5, with unresolved D. Germline V gene data show CDR1 as KGHSH and CDR2 as LQKENI. V lost 3 bases to trimming and J lost 4 bases, with 18 bases between them. The CDR3 runs to 16 residues.